This T cell receptor beta chain was captured by sequencing in a study of blood T cells in healthy people across ages. Findings of the study overall: Researchers said unsorted PBMCs prevented a conclusive naive versus antigen-experienced comparison. Naive CD4+ cells and diversity were both higher in long-lived donors than in aged donors.

Primed by a sample-barcoded 5' primer and a J-beta primer mix, a second PCR proceeded for about 6 to 11 cycles. TCRdb re-analysed the 5' RACE reads in MiXCR, keeping a single row per CDR3 protein. The repertoire includes about 580,000 distinct CDR3 sequences, about 45% of them detected once, and roughly 24% sits in the top ten. Details on this clonotype: Antigen unknown.

The CDR3 extends over 13 amino acids. Germline V gene lookup returns CDR1 DFQATT and CDR2 SNEGSKA (reference sequence). This receptor was identified in a man older than 75 in good health. V gene TRBV20-1 combines with J gene TRBJ2-5, with D possibly TRBD1 on 6 matching bases. Near its end, the DNA agrees better with TRBJ2-7, so the J call may be wrong. Sequencing was carried out using blood. DNA of the CDR3: TGCAGTGCTAAAACGCACAGGGTCAGCGAGCAGTACTTC. Translation gives CSAKTHRVSEQYF.